This TCR beta chain was sequenced in a study of Graves' ophthalmopathy and Graves' hyperthyroidism. Overall study findings and caveats: Clonotypes were expanded in thyroid at above 0.001 frequency, and most also appeared in blood. Discrimination between ophthalmopathy and stable hyperthyroidism by a 13-signature model showed more than 85% sensitivity and 75% to 84% specificity.

Donors with ophthalmopathy: moderate-to-severe activity, CAS ≥3, NOSPECS ≥4, duration under 3 months. Excluded were patients with other autoimmune diseases, uncontrolled infections, pregnancy or lactation. CDR3 length: 15 amino acids. Trimming removed 1 base at V and 5 bases at J, with 14 bases between. Germline V CDR1 and CDR2: LNHDA, SQIVND (reference sequence). This clonotype was counted at least ten times. Its specificity is not known. Investigators amplified TCR beta CDR3 regions from RNA transcripts. First-round RT-PCR relied on HTBI primers, and a second-round multiplex PCR came next. TCRdb independently ran MiXCR on the multiplex PCR reads; one entry per CDR3 protein. The sample yields about 370,000 distinct CDR3 sequences, approximately 20% seen once.

This receptor was obtained from a woman younger than 35 with Graves' ophthalmopathy. Sequencing input: peripheral blood. The V gene is TRBV19, the J gene TRBJ2-5; D is undetermined. CDR3 coding DNA: TGTGCCAGTAGTATAGTCCCGGACGTCCCCGAGACCCAGTACTTC. Protein product: CASSIVPDVPETQYF.